These 2 T cell receptor beta chains were sequenced from one sample in a study of human T cells and chemical hapten exposure (dated by TCRdb to the early 2020s). Libraries were prepared through RACE. The instrument was a NextSeq 500. TCRdb reprocessed the public reads (quality trimming at Q25 with fastp, clone calling with MiXCR) and kept in-frame beta chains. Duplicate CDR3 protein sequences are folded into a single record with the most common DNA and genes. The table for this sample lists 80,000 to 100,000 distinct CDR3 sequences; about 9.6% of them were counted only once. More than 2% of the sample is held by the ten biggest clonotypes. Taken with the paper, the label for time point translates to: patch test 2, 6 weeks after DPC sensitization. In light of the paper, this sample's treatment or condition label describes: therapeutic diphenylcyclopropenone sensitization with weekly scalp DPC. Material: whole blood, obtained in connection with sensitization to the hapten diphenylcyclopropenone (DPC). The receptors come from a woman in her thirties or forties with alopecia areata. Some clones in this sample may be carry-over from other donors' samples.

V is TRBV7-8 and J is TRBJ2-7, with D perhaps matching TRBD2 (6 bases). This CDR3 region has 13 residues. V lost 5 bases and J lost 4, with 12 bases in between. Germline V CDR1 and CDR2: SGHVS, FQNEAQ. The CDR3 is CASSRRDWYEQYF. The CDR3 DNA reads as TGTGCCAGCAGCAGACGGGACTGGTACGAGCAGTACTTC.

Ten or more counts support this clonotype. This chain connects TRBV11-2 to TRBJ1-1; D is perhaps TRBD1 (5 bases). The V end lost 2 bases, the J end lost 3 bases, and 13 bases lay between the germline ends. This CDR3 is built from 15 residues. The germline V gene encodes CDR1 SGHAT and CDR2 FQNNGV. DNA for the CDR3: TGTGCCAGCAGCTTATCCGACAGTGGTCACACTGAAGCTTTCTTT. This encodes CASSLSDSGHTEAFF.